Listed below are T cell receptor beta chains from one sample, sequenced in a study of shared clonotypes between healthy human individuals. Data came from immunoSEQ multiplex PCR; TCRdb stores just in-frame clones and leaves some out. This table holds 1,400,000 or so clones, less than 99% found once. What was sequenced was naive CD4+ T cells sorted from blood. All receptors come from a man aged 25-40 years in good health. CDR3s include the opening cysteine and the closing phenylalanine or tryptophan. Each record gives: D gene, V gene, J gene, clone size, CDR3 protein, CDR3 DNA. The D gene is left open where the match is weak. Size is omitted from some rows. Given values are once, few, many or a class for expanded clones.

TRBD1	TRBV19	TRBJ1-2	NA	CASKAGGGYTF	TGTGCCAGTAAGGCAGGGGGTGGCTACACCTTC
TRBD1	TRBV7-2	TRBJ2-5	NA	CAIPTGPGKETQYF	TGTGCCATCCCGACAGGGCCGGGAAAAGAGACCCAGTACTTC
TRBD1	TRBV10-3	TRBJ1-5	NA	CAISDPGTDNQPQHF	TGTGCCATCAGTGACCCAGGGACAGACAATCAGCCCCAGCATTTT
TRBD1	TRBV5-8	TRBJ2-1	NA	CASSSGTGLHEQFF	TGTGCCAGCAGCTCCGGGACAGGGCTTCATGAGCAGTTCTTC
TRBD2	TRBV5-1	TRBJ2-2	NA	CASSLRTSGRSNTGELFF	TGCGCCAGCAGCCTACGGACTAGCGGGAGGTCGAACACCGGGGAGCTGTTTTTT
NA	TRBV12-5	TRBJ1-2	once	CASGLPWGMGYTF	TGTGCTAGTGGTTTGCCCTGGGGGATGGGCTACACCTTC
NA	TRBV6-5	TRBJ2-3	once	CASSYSQRTDTQYF	TGTGCCAGCAGTTACTCCCAGCGCACAGATACGCAGTATTTT
NA	TRBV28	TRBJ1-2	NA	CASRVGGPDGYTF	TGTGCCAGCAGAGTGGGGGGACCTGATGGCTACACCTTC
NA	TRBV18	TRBJ1-1	NA	CASSPNGQQNTEAFF	TGTGCCAGCTCACCAAATGGACAGCAAAACACTGAAGCTTTCTTT
NA	TRBV5-4	TRBJ1-1	NA	CASRKQGTWTEAFF	TGTGCCAGCAGGAAACAGGGTACGTGGACTGAAGCTTTCTTT
NA	TRBV18	TRBJ2-3	NA	CASSPLSGATSDTQYF	TGTGCCAGCTCACCTCTCTCGGGAGCAACCAGCGATACGCAGTATTTT
TRBD1	TRBV7-9	TRBJ2-7	once	CASSPPGQGSPGYEQYF	TGTGCCAGCAGCCCTCCGGGACAGGGGTCCCCTGGGTACGAGCAGTACTTC
NA	TRBV20-1	TRBJ2-5	NA	CSPAGQETQYF	TGCAGCCCGGCAGGGCAAGAGACCCAGTACTTC
NA	TRBV6-1	TRBJ1-4	NA	CASSPTTNEKLFF	TGTGCCAGCAGCCCGACAACTAATGAAAAACTGTTTTTT
NA	TRBV2	TRBJ1-2	NA	CASRDSYGYTF	TGTGCCAGCAGGGACTCCTATGGCTACACCTTC
NA	TRBV18	TRBJ2-3	NA	CASSDLGDTQYF	TGTGCCAGCTCCGACCTAGGGGATACGCAGTATTTT
NA	TRBV19	TRBJ2-7	NA	CASSIPGRKSYEQYF	TGTGCCAGTAGTATCCCCGGACGGAAATCCTACGAGCAGTACTTC
TRBD2	TRBV10-1	TRBJ2-3	NA	CASSELWVPAGESGGADTQYF	TGCGCCAGCAGTGAACTTTGGGTCCCAGCGGGAGAGTCGGGTGGCGCAGATACGCAGTATTTT
TRBD2	TRBV25-1	TRBJ2-4	NA	CASSVRTSGRNIQYF	TGTGCCAGCAGTGTAAGGACTAGCGGGAGAAACATTCAGTACTTC
TRBD1	TRBV28	TRBJ1-1	NA	CARWTGAVEAFF	TGTGCGAGATGGACAGGGGCAGTAGAAGCTTTCTTT
NA	TRBV19	TRBJ2-1	NA	CASSIVGKSSYNEQFF	TGTGCCAGTAGTATAGTTGGCAAGAGCTCCTACAATGAGCAGTTCTTC
NA	TRBV28	TRBJ2-5	NA	CASTALGETQYF	TGTGCCAGCACTGCCCTAGGGGAGACCCAGTACTTC
TRBD2	TRBV30	TRBJ2-7	NA	CAWTKVLAGGYEQYF	TGTGCCTGGACGAAGGTTCTAGCGGGAGGGTACGAGCAGTACTTC
NA	TRBV7-8	TRBJ2-7	NA	CASSLRGAAYEQYF	TGTGCCAGCAGCTTAAGGGGGGCCGCCTACGAGCAGTACTTC
NA	TRBV18	TRBJ2-2	NA	CASSLAGPNSVTGELFF	TGTGCCAGCTCCCTGGCGGGGCCTAACTCTGTGACCGGGGAGCTGTTTTTT
NA	TRBV5-1	TRBJ2-3	NA	CASSSASSSTDTQYF	TGCGCCAGCAGTAGCGCCTCTTCTAGCACAGATACGCAGTATTTT
TRBD1	TRBV10-2	TRBJ1-5	NA	CASRDRGGINQPQHF	TGCGCCAGCAGGGACAGGGGAGGCATCAATCAGCCCCAGCATTTT
NA	TRBV7-8	TRBJ1-5	NA	CASSQRVGQPQHF	TGTGCCAGCAGCCAACGCGTGGGTCAGCCCCAGCATTTT
NA	TRBV7-2	TRBJ2-7	NA	CASSVNRASYEQYF	TGTGCCAGCAGCGTGAACCGGGCATCTTACGAGCAGTACTTC
NA	TRBV5-5	TRBJ1-1	NA	CASSLYGANTEAFF	TGTGCCAGCAGCTTGTACGGGGCGAACACTGAAGCTTTCTTT
NA	TRBV28	TRBJ2-1	NA	CASRRGSGQAHNEQFF	TGTGCCAGCAGAAGAGGTAGCGGACAGGCCCACAATGAGCAGTTCTTC
TRBD2	TRBV28	TRBJ2-1	NA	CATRSGSSPYNEQFF	TGTGCCACCCGGAGCGGGAGTTCCCCATACAATGAGCAGTTCTTC
TRBD1	TRBV7-2	TRBJ1-2	NA	CASSSQGQGKYGYTF	TGTGCCAGCAGCTCGCAAGGACAGGGAAAGTATGGCTACACCTTC
NA	TRBV28	TRBJ2-2	once	CASSFGTSNTGELFF	TGTGCCAGCAGTTTCGGTACCTCGAACACCGGGGAGCTGTTTTTT
TRBD2	TRBV6-4	TRBJ2-3	NA	CASSRLAGGSTDTQYF	TGTGCCAGCAGTCGACTAGCGGGAGGTAGCACAGATACGCAGTATTTT
NA	TRBV2	TRBJ1-5	NA	CASMPGRLRNQPQHF	TGTGCCAGCATGCCGGGGCGCCTAAGGAATCAGCCCCAGCATTTT
NA	TRBV6-1	TRBJ2-7	NA	CASSAGSYEQYF	TGTGCCAGCAGTGCGGGGAGCTACGAGCAGTACTTC
TRBD2	TRBV27	TRBJ2-3	NA	CASSRLAGEGASTDTQYF	TGTGCCAGCAGCAGACTAGCGGGAGAGGGGGCTAGCACAGATACGCAGTATTTT
NA	TRBV28	TRBJ1-5	NA	CASSLKTGQPQHF	TGTGCCAGCAGTTTAAAGACGGGCCAGCCCCAGCATTTT
TRBD2	TRBV5-4	TRBJ2-7	NA	CASSFVLLAGETYEQYF	TGTGCCAGCAGCTTTGTCTTACTAGCGGGAGAAACCTACGAGCAGTACTTC
TRBD1	TRBV6-6	TRBJ1-2	once	CASSTTRDRQGYTF	TGTGCCAGCAGCACGACCCGGGACAGGCAAGGCTACACCTTC
NA	TRBV2	TRBJ1-5	NA	CASMGTGSQPQHF	TGTGCCAGCATGGGGACGGGGAGTCAGCCCCAGCATTTT
NA	TRBV7-9	TRBJ2-7	NA	CASSFNTASYEQYF	TGTGCCAGCAGCTTCAATACAGCCTCCTACGAGCAGTACTTC
NA	TRBV11-2	TRBJ2-3	NA	CASSFGPGAIPDTQYF	TGTGCCAGCAGCTTCGGCCCGGGAGCGATCCCAGATACGCAGTATTTT
NA	TRBV5-1	TRBJ2-1	NA	CASWGADNEQFF	TGCGCCAGCTGGGGGGCGGACAATGAGCAGTTCTTC